What follows is one TCR beta chain and its context. Its antigen is still unknown. This record belongs to a study of CD4 T cells in relation to SARS-CoV-2 and coronaviruses. As for the study in general: After about nine days of antigen culture, PBMC TCR beta CDR3s were sequenced. Controls used an HIV-1 Nef peptide pool or no peptide.

Germline CDR1 reads MDHEN; CDR2 reads SYDVKM. The CDR3 runs to 16 residues. The J segment lost 2 bases and the V segment lost 6 bases, leaving 5 bases of the junction unmatched. Broader study findings: Pre-pandemic and post-infection samples never came from the same donor.

Some clones are missing from TCRdb's copy, which holds only in-frame ones; the method was immunoSEQ multiplex PCR. The table lists around 18,000 clones, about 70% of them singletons. Unexposed donor CD4+ T cells date from about 2011-2018, before the COVID-19 pandemic. Isolation of CD4+ T cells took place after about 10 days in culture. This receptor was identified in a human donor in good health. The J gene is TRBJ2-4, the V gene TRBV28; 12 bases align to TRBD1. The material sequenced was CD4+ T cells from PBMCs, cultured in vitro. As DNA, the CDR3 is TGTGCCAGCAGCCCGGGACAGGGGGCTTCCAAAAACATTCAGTACTTC. Translating it yields CASSPGQGASKNIQYF.